The TCR beta chain described here comes from a study of shared T cell receptors in the human thymus. The germline CDR1 and CDR2 sequences are SQVTM and ANQGSEA. The V and J ends lost 6 bases and 1 base respectively, with 17 bases between them. The CDR3 extends over 15 amino acids. Profiled with immunoSEQ multiplex PCR; TCRdb holds only in-frame clones, not every one. The sample carries more than 550,000 clones, around 87% recorded once. The sample was also reused in another study, on human thymus T cells.

The source is a boy under three years old with a congenital heart defect. The specimen sequenced was thymocytes. This chain joins TRBV29-1 and TRBJ2-3; D is undetermined. In DNA form, the CDR3 reads TGCAGCGTGTGTTCCCCCCAAGCCGGCACAGATACGCAGTATTTT. Translating gives CSVCSPQAGTDTQYF.